A single sample is the source of the 6 T cell receptor beta chains below, sequenced in a study of cytomegalovirus exposure and HLA in healthy donors. Primers included in the PCR were 60 Vbeta and 13 Jbeta primers. Profiled with immunoSEQ multiplex PCR; TCRdb holds only in-frame clones, not every one. The table has over 130,000 clones, 70% to 85% seen once; the top ten hold about 1.5%. Specimen: PBMCs. These receptors all come from a young man in good health and CMV-seropositive.

This chain uses TRBV25-1 with TRBJ2-1; D ambiguous. Germline V gene data show CDR1 as MGHDK and CDR2 as SYGVNS. V gave up 4 bases and J gave up 5 bases, with 15 bases separating them. This CDR3 has 15 residues. The CDR3 region is CASSATPPLHNEQFF. In nucleotides, the CDR3 is TGTGCCAGCAGTGCTACCCCCCCACTCCACAATGAGCAGTTCTTC.

The V gene is TRBV5-6, the J gene TRBJ1-1, with a possible D match to TRBD1 (6 bases). V was cut by 4 bases and J by 6 bases, with 22 bases left in between. Germline CDR1 SGHDT, CDR2 YYEEEE. The CDR3 has 16 residues. In nucleotides, the CDR3 is TGTGCCAGCAGCCAACCCCCAGGGGCGGGAGGACCTGAAGCTTTCTTT. Translating it yields CASSQPPGAGGPEAFF.

Only one count was recorded for this clone. The chain uses TRBV10-1 and TRBJ2-4, with 9 nucleotides matching TRBD1. Germline loops: CDR1 WNHNN, CDR2 SYGVQD (reference sequence). With 5 bases clipped from V and 9 bases from J, the junction kept 5 bases outside the gene matches. CDR3 length equals 13 residues. DNA of the CDR3: TGCGCCAGCAGTCCGGGACAGGGAGGCATTCAGTACTTC. This gives the protein CASSPGQGGIQYF.

The chain couples TRBV5-1 to TRBJ2-2; unclear D gene. Germline V CDR1 and CDR2: SGHRS, YFSETQ. The V and J ends lost 7 bases and 3 bases respectively, with 16 bases between them. The CDR3 is 15 residues long. In DNA, the CDR3 is TGCGCCAGCGCGAGGCTAGATATGGACACCGGGGAGCTGTTTTTT. Residues: CASARLDMDTGELFF. Complete variable domain (other parts from reference TRBV5-1 and TRBJ2-2): KAGVTQTPRYLIKTRGQQVTLSCSPISGHRSVSWYQQTPGQGLQFLFEYFSETQRNKGNFPGRFSGRQFSNSRSEMNVSTLELGDSALYLCASARLDMDTGELFFGEGSRLTVL.

Details on this clone: Additional DNA sequences in this sample encode the identical CDR3. The chain has TRBV7-9 and TRBJ2-5; 11 nucleotides align to TRBD1. Trimming took 0 bases from V and 4 from J; bases not matched to a gene: 7. Germline CDR1 and CDR2: SEHNR and FQNEAQ (reference sequence). CDR3 length: 17 residues. The chain's CDR3 is CASSLAQDRGRGETQYF. Here the CDR3 DNA reads TGTGCCAGCAGCTTAGCGCAGGACAGGGGGCGTGGAGAGACCCAGTACTTC.

The V gene is TRBV14, the J gene TRBJ2-2; 7 bases align to TRBD2. The germline gives CDR1 SGHDN, CDR2 FVKESK. Losses at the gene ends were 4 bases for V and 3 bases for J; bases not matched to a gene: 8. This CDR3 is built from 16 residues. CDR3: CASSPVAGVDTGELFF. In nucleotides, the CDR3 is TGTGCCAGCAGCCCCGTTGCGGGAGTAGACACCGGGGAGCTGTTTTTT.